This T cell receptor (beta chain) was obtained from a study of blood T cell repertoires in COVID-19. Study overall: Sites in the United States, Italy and Spain provided acute and convalescent COVID-19 samples. PBMCs, B-cell-depleted T cells, or T cells were the source of the cDNA or gDNA that made up the material.

In the study's own analysis: Quantification of nucleated cells was approximated via reference gene primer amplification. Assay: immunoSEQ multiplex PCR; the TCRdb copy retains only in-frame clones and omits some. The DNA was the basis for D and trimming; V, J and clone size are from that table. The sample lists roughly 100,000 clones; roughly 76% were seen once. V shed 0 bases, J shed 8 bases, and the junction held 6 bases outside the gene matches. The germline gives CDR1 MNHNS, CDR2 SASEGT. This CDR3 is 16 amino acids long. The receptor comes from a woman in her 70s with acute or convalescent COVID-19. The rearrangement links TRBV6-1 to TRBJ1-4; 10 positions agree with TRBD1. The sample was peripheral blood. CDR3 nucleotides: TGTGCCAGCAGTGAAGCGACGGGACAGGGGAGCGAAAAACTGTTTTTT. Translated, it gives CASSEATGQGSEKLFF.